This T cell receptor (beta chain) was retrieved from a study of CD8 T cells in Susac syndrome. Study summary: Clinically active disease was present in roughly 6 of the sequenced Susac syndrome patients. About 8 of these patients were in remission.

Reverse transcription used about 0.45 to 1 ug RNA and random hexamers. One entry per CDR3 protein, called by TCRdb with MiXCR from the immunoSEQ multiplex PCR reads. The sample includes about 90,000 distinct CDR3 sequences, about 96% of them seen just once. Germline trimming cut 2 bases from V and 0 bases from J; bases unmatched to any gene: 3. Germline assignment: CDR1 GTSNPN and CDR2 SVGIG (reference sequence). The CDR3 has 15 amino acids. V is TRBV30 and J is TRBJ2-5; 10 bases are shared with TRBD2. The specimen was CD8+ T cells from PBMCs. This receptor was obtained from a human donor with Susac syndrome. CDR3 in amino acids: CAWSLGLADQETQYF. In DNA form, the CDR3 reads TGTGCCTGGAGTTTAGGACTAGCGGACCAAGAGACCCAGTACTTC.